This record looks at one T cell receptor beta chain sequence and its context. This sample stems from a study of CD8 T cells in Susac syndrome. With random hexamers, reverse transcription was performed on about 0.45 to 1 ug of RNA. An immunoSEQ multiplex PCR generated amplified TCR beta CDR3 products spanning 54 Vbeta and 13 Jbeta. TCRdb itself ran the immunoSEQ multiplex PCR reads through MiXCR, one entry per CDR3 protein. The profile covers roughly 50,000 distinct CDR3 sequences, with 80% to 95% appearing a single time and less than 0.65% taken by the ten largest. In germline, CDR1 is MDHEN, CDR2 SYDVKM. CDR3 size: 16 residues. Trimming took 3 bases from V and 1 from J, leaving 15 bases between them. TCR beta from blood CD8+ and CD4+ T cells was sequenced. The controls, all healthy donors, were matched for age and sex. TEMRA cells were FACS-enriched, unlike CD8+ and CD4+ T cells, which were negatively isolated.

The J gene is TRBJ2-5, the V gene TRBV28; D remains unclear. The TCR was taken from a human donor in good health. Sequencing input: CD8+ T cells from PBMCs. The CDR3 region is CASSLPPPVFQETQYF. Written as DNA, the CDR3 is TGTGCCAGCAGTTTGCCGCCACCGGTATTCCAAGAGACCCAGTACTTC.